Presented here are 15 T cell receptor beta chains from one specimen sequenced in a study of blood T cell repertoires in COVID-19. TCRdb's table, derived via immunoSEQ multiplex PCR, lists solely in-frame clones and lacks some. In the table there are around 100,000 clones, 75% to 90% of which are singletons. Sequenced: peripheral blood. Receptor source: a woman older than 75 with acute or convalescent COVID-19.

The chain carries TRBV20-1 and TRBJ1-2; D call uncertain. The CDR3 is 8 residues long. V lost 3 bases to trimming and J lost 12 bases, with 5 bases between them. In germline, CDR1 is DFQATT, CDR2 SNEGSKA (reference sequence). The CDR3 sequence is CSASSNTF. DNA of the CDR3: TGCAGTGCTAGCTCTAACACCTTC.

This clone was detected only a few times. The V gene is TRBV5-1, the J gene TRBJ2-2, with 13 positions matching TRBD2. Germline-derived CDR1 and CDR2 are SGHRS and YFSETQ. The CDR3 extends over 18 amino acids. Trimming removed 4 bases from V and 3 bases from J; junction bases left unmatched: 9. The CDR3 is CASSQLAGGPSDTGELFF. The CDR3 nucleotides are TGCGCCAGCAGCCAACTAGCGGGGGGGCCCAGCGACACCGGGGAGCTGTTTTTT.

The CDR3 DNA sequence: TGTGCCAGCAGTCCCTCTGGGACAGGGAATTATGGCTACACCTTC. Translating gives CASSPSGTGNYGYTF. The chain carries TRBV6-6 and TRBJ1-2, with 9 bases matching TRBD1. V shed 5 bases and J 5 bases; nucleotides not matched to a gene: 9. The CDR3 runs 15 residues. The germline V gene has CDR1 MNHNY and CDR2 SVGAGI (reference sequence).

V and J are TRBV5-1 and TRBJ2-1; D may be TRBD2 (5 bases). The CDR3 is made up of 16 amino acids. Trimming left V 3 bases short and J 7 bases short, with 20 bases between. CDR1 SGHRS and CDR2 YFSETQ come from the germline V gene. The CDR3 DNA reads TGCGCCAGCAGCTCACCCCGGCAGGCTCGGGGAAATGAGCAGTTCTTC. This sequence encodes CASSSPRQARGNEQFF.

The chain uses TRBV6-6 and TRBJ1-2, with TRBD1 identical over 10 bases. The CDR3 is 14 residues long. V shed 6 bases and J 7 bases; nucleotides not matched to a gene: 8. The V gene's germline CDR1 is MNHNY and CDR2 SVGAGI (reference sequence). CDR3 nucleotides: TGTGCCAGCAGCGCGACAGGGGGCTCAAGTGGCTACACCTTC. Encoded protein: CASSATGGSSGYTF.

The chain has TRBV27 and TRBJ1-5; TRBD1 might be the D (5 bases). The CDR3 has 15 amino acids. Trimming removed 5 bases at V and 0 bases at J, with 11 bases between. Germline CDR1 and CDR2: MNHEY and SMNVEV (reference sequence). The CDR3 DNA reads TGTGCCAGCAGTCCCTTCAGGGTTAGCAATCAGCCCCAGCATTTT. It is translated as CASSPFRVSNQPQHF.

The rearrangement uses TRBV15 and TRBJ2-2; D is ambiguous. The CDR3 is made up of 15 amino acids. CDR1 and CDR2 from the germline V gene are LNHNV and YYDKDF (reference sequence). The V gene lost 1 base and the J gene lost 4 bases, with 10 bases spanning the gap. The CDR3 coding sequence is TGTGCCACCAGCAGAGCACAGATATTCACCGGGGAGCTGTTTTTT. This encodes CATSRAQIFTGELFF.

The chain uses TRBV5-1 and TRBJ2-5, with D perhaps matching TRBD2 (5 bases). Between the trimmed V and J ends, which lost 5 bases and 3 bases, there was a span of 20 bases. The CDR3 extends over 16 amino acids. The germline gives CDR1 SGHRS, CDR2 YFSETQ. This chain's CDR3 is CASRPWGRGYKETQYF. Here the CDR3 DNA reads TGCGCCAGCAGACCCTGGGGTAGAGGGTATAAAGAGACCCAGTACTTC.

The chain joins TRBV9 to TRBJ2-1, with D possibly matching TRBD2 (7 bases). This CDR3 region has 14 residues. Looked up from germline, CDR1 is SGDLS and CDR2 is YYNGEE. V lost 7 bases and J lost 6, with 17 bases in between. Written as DNA, the CDR3 is TGTGCCAGCTCCGCGGGGGCCGTAGTCAATGAGCAGTTCTTC. Its protein is CASSAGAVVNEQFF.

The chain employs TRBV30 and TRBJ1-1, with D unclear. The V gene's germline CDR1 is GTSNPN and CDR2 SVGIG (reference sequence). V lost 0 bases and J 4 bases, leaving 9 bases between the germline ends. There are 13 residues in the CDR3. CDR3 protein: CAWSVHEGTEAFF. The CDR3 DNA sequence: TGTGCCTGGAGTGTACATGAGGGCACTGAAGCTTTCTTT.

This clone has ten or more counts. The chain joins TRBV18 to TRBJ1-1; a possible D gene is TRBD1 (5 bases). Germline V lookup: CDR1 KGHSH, CDR2 LQKENI. This CDR3 spans 16 amino acids. V lost 1 base and J lost 0, with 12 bases in between. CDR3 in DNA: TGTGCCAGCTCACCACAGGGGTCAAATCTGAACACTGAAGCTTTCTTT. Amino acids: CASSPQGSNLNTEAFF.

V usage is TRBV19 and J usage is TRBJ1-5; TRBD1 is a possible D gene (6 bases). Germline CDR1 and CDR2: LNHDA and SQIVND (reference sequence). Trimming removed 2 bases at V and 6 bases at J, with 23 bases between. The CDR3 is 18 amino acids. DNA of the CDR3: TGTGCCAGTAGTATATCCTCTAGGGCGGGGGCTTTCAGTCAGCCCCAGCATTTT. Its translation: CASSISSRAGAFSQPQHF.

The table lists this clone with a count of one. The chain joins TRBV19 to TRBJ2-5; TRBD1 agrees at 9 bases. Germline CDR1 reads LNHDA; CDR2 reads SQIVND (reference sequence). The CDR3 is 16 amino acids. Trimming removed 3 bases from V and 6 bases from J; junction bases left unmatched: 11. The CDR3 is CASSISSWTGDQTQYF. The CDR3 nucleotides are TGTGCCAGTAGTATCTCTTCCTGGACAGGGGACCAGACCCAGTACTTC.

The chain has TRBV5-5 and TRBJ1-6; TRBD1 aligns across 9 bases. Germline CDR1 reads SGHKS; CDR2 reads YYEKEE (reference sequence). Trimming removed 1 base from V and 7 bases from J; junction bases left unmatched: 6. This CDR3 comprises 16 residues. As DNA, the CDR3 is TGTGCCAGCAGCTTGTTCGTCGACAGGGGGAATTCACCCCTCCACTTT. The encoded protein is CASSLFVDRGNSPLHF.

The chain couples TRBV3-1 (or the pseudogene TRBV3-2) to TRBJ2-1, with TRBD2 as a possible D gene (5 bases). The CDR3 sequence is 17 residues long. Per germline, CDR1 LGHDT and CDR2 YNNKEL (reference sequence). The ends were cut back, 4 bases at V and 0 bases at J, with 16 bases in the middle. Here the CDR3 DNA reads TGTGCCAGCAGCCCACCAATGGGAGCGAGCTCCTACAATGAGCAGTTCTTC. It is translated as CASSPPMGASSYNEQFF.